The next 31 T cell receptor beta chains were all read from a single sample in a study of blood T cell repertoires in COVID-19. Assay used: immunoSEQ multiplex PCR; TCRdb lists only in-frame clones, some missing. This table has about 160,000 clones, approximately 80% appearing once. The source material was peripheral blood. Every receptor here comes from a middle-aged woman with COVID-19, enrolled during active disease.

The sample holds one count of this clone. This sequence joins TRBV6-1 and TRBJ2-1, with D perhaps TRBD1 (6 bases). V was clipped by 1 base and J by 13 bases, with 11 bases between them. Per the germline V gene, CDR1 is MNHNS and CDR2 is SASEGT. The CDR3 runs to 12 residues. This CDR3 reads CASSEGGLTQFF. The CDR3 DNA reads TGTGCCAGCAGTGAAGGGGGGCTTACACAGTTCTTC.

The gene calls are TRBV2 and TRBJ1-1; D call uncertain. The CDR3 contains 14 residues. Trimming shortened V by 2 bases and J by 4 bases, and 11 bases separated the two germline ends. Germline V gives CDR1 SNHLY, CDR2 FYNNEI. Written as DNA, the CDR3 is TGTGCCAGCAGTGAATATCCGGTGAGCACTGAAGCTTTCTTT. As protein: CASSEYPVSTEAFF.

The genes are TRBV2 and TRBJ2-2; the D is unclear. Germline values: CDR1 SNHLY, CDR2 FYNNEI. The CDR3 is 14 amino acids. Trimming removed 1 base at V and 4 bases at J, with 7 bases between. The CDR3 region is CASSEGASTGELFF. CDR3 bases: TGTGCCAGCAGTGAAGGGGCGAGCACCGGGGAGCTGTTTTTT.

The rearrangement links TRBV3-1 (or the pseudogene TRBV3-2) to TRBJ2-5; TRBD2 matches at 7 bases. V lost 3 bases, J lost 5 bases, and 9 bases stayed unmatched. Germline V gene data show CDR1 as LGHDT and CDR2 as YNNKEL (reference sequence). There are 15 residues in the CDR3. The CDR3 spells CASSQMSGARETQYF. The CDR3 DNA is TGTGCCAGCAGCCAGATGAGCGGGGCCCGGGAGACCCAGTACTTC.

This clone has only a few counts. The chain carries TRBV6-1 and TRBJ2-2, with no clear D. The length of the CDR3 is 14 residues. Trimming removed 2 bases at V and 1 base at J, with 5 bases between. Germline-derived CDR1 and CDR2 are MNHNS and SASEGT. CDR3: CASSEQKNTGELFF. As DNA, the CDR3 is TGTGCCAGCAGTGAACAGAAGAACACCGGGGAGCTGTTTTTT.

The V gene is TRBV18, the J gene TRBJ2-1, with a tentative D call TRBD2 (5 bases). CDR3 length: 14 residues. The germline CDR1 and CDR2 sequences are KGHSH and LQKENI. V shed 5 bases and J shed 5 bases, with 13 bases lying between them. The CDR3 sequence: CASSAYREDNEQFF. The CDR3 region has the DNA TGTGCCAGCTCAGCCTACCGGGAAGACAATGAGCAGTTCTTC.

The chain carries TRBV6-5 and TRBJ2-2, with a weak D call TRBD1 (6 bases). This CDR3 contains 16 residues. Germline loops: CDR1 MNHEY, CDR2 SVGAGI. V was trimmed by 2 bases and J by 1 base, leaving 11 bases between them. The CDR3 coding sequence is TGTGCCAGCAGTTACAGTGGGGGCGGGAACACCGGGGAGCTGTTTTTT. This gives the protein CASSYSGGGNTGELFF.

The chain links TRBV3-1 (or the pseudogene TRBV3-2) to TRBJ2-4; 8 bases line up with TRBD1. CDR1 and CDR2 from the germline V gene are LGHDT and YNNKEL (reference sequence). The V gene end was trimmed by 10 bases and the J gene end by 3 bases; junction bases not matched to a gene: 11. This CDR3 spans 15 amino acids. The CDR3: CATSPDRAYKNIQYF. As DNA, the CDR3 is TGTGCCACCTCCCCGGACAGGGCCTACAAAAACATTCAGTACTTC.

V usage is TRBV7-3 and J usage is TRBJ2-5; a weak D match, TRBD2 (7 bases). Germline V gene data show CDR1 as SGHTA and CDR2 as FQGTGA. Trimming took 5 bases from V and 2 from J, leaving 12 bases between them. This CDR3 region has 14 residues. The CDR3 sequence: CASSPGGGQETQYF. In DNA, the CDR3 is TGTGCCAGCAGCCCGGGGGGCGGGCAAGAGACCCAGTACTTC.

This chain connects TRBV3-1 (or the pseudogene TRBV3-2) to TRBJ1-1; 7 nucleotides line up with TRBD1. The J segment lost 3 bases and the V segment lost 8 bases, leaving 9 bases of the junction unmatched. The V gene's germline CDR1 is LGHDT and CDR2 YNNKEL (reference sequence). The CDR3 spans 14 residues. CDR3 in DNA: TGTGCCAGCCGTTCGACAGGGCTTGACACTGAAGCTTTCTTT. It translates to CASRSTGLDTEAFF.

The gene calls are TRBV5-4 and TRBJ2-6; 10 nucleotides line up with TRBD2. The length of the CDR3 is 16 residues. Germline lookup yields CDR1 SGHNT and CDR2 YYREEE (reference sequence). The J segment lost 4 bases and the V segment lost 5 bases, leaving 6 bases of the junction unmatched. The CDR3 coding sequence is TGTGCCAGCAGGCTAGCGGGAGACTCCGGGGCCAACGTCCTGACTTTC. It is translated as CASRLAGDSGANVLTF.

CDR3 sequence (DNA): TGTGCCAGCAGCTTAACGGGAGGGCTTGACGAGCAGTACTTC. This sequence encodes CASSLTGGLDEQYF. The chain carries TRBV7-9 and TRBJ2-7, with 8 nucleotides matching TRBD2. The CDR3 loop spans 14 amino acids. The V gene's germline CDR1 is SEHNR and CDR2 FQNEAQ (reference sequence). With 2 bases clipped from V and 5 bases from J, the junction kept 5 bases outside the gene matches. The full variable domain, rest sourced from reference TRBV7-9 and TRBJ2-7, is DTGVSQNPRHKITKRGQNVTFRCDPISEHNRLYWYRQTLGQGPEFLTYFQNEAQLEKSRLLSDRFSAERPKGSFSTLEIQRTEQGDSAMYLCASSLTGGLDEQYFGPGTRLTVT.

The CDR3 region is CAIEDGIYNEQFF. In DNA form, the CDR3 reads TGTGCCATAGAGGACGGGATATACAATGAGCAGTTCTTC. The chain combines TRBV10-3 with TRBJ2-1; TRBD2 might be the D (5 bases). Germline CDR1 reads ENHRY; CDR2 reads SYGVKD. The germline V and J ends were trimmed by 9 bases and 4 bases, with 13 bases remaining between them. CDR3 size: 13 residues.

This clone was counted a few times. The chain combines TRBV6-4 with TRBJ2-5; the match to TRBD2 covers 8 bases. The CDR3 loop spans 13 amino acids. CDR1 and CDR2 (germline): MRHNA, SNTAGT. V shed 2 bases, J shed 8 bases, and the junction held 4 bases outside the gene matches. This CDR3 reads CASSDGSGGTQYF. In DNA, the CDR3 is TGTGCCAGCAGTGACGGCAGCGGGGGTACCCAGTACTTC.

This clone was detected ten times or more. V and J are TRBV11-2 and TRBJ2-2; D is undetermined. This CDR3 is built from 14 residues. Deletions cut 1 base from V and 6 bases from J, with 9 bases between. Germline V gene sequence: CDR1 SGHAT, CDR2 FQNNGV. The CDR3 loop is CASSLGLRAGELFF. DNA for the CDR3: TGTGCCAGCAGCTTAGGACTCCGGGCCGGGGAGCTGTTTTTT.

This chain connects TRBV30 to TRBJ2-7; 7 bases agree with TRBD2. In germline, CDR1 is GTSNPN, CDR2 SVGIG (reference sequence). V was pared by 4 bases and J by 6 bases, with 9 bases of the junction left unmatched. The CDR3 spans 13 residues. The CDR3 is CAWTESGMGEQYF. CDR3 in DNA: TGTGCCTGGACGGAAAGCGGGATGGGCGAGCAGTACTTC.

This clone has only a few counts. The chain combines TRBV5-6 with TRBJ1-6; 7 bases are shared with TRBD1. The CDR3 length is 14 residues. Germline V CDR1 and CDR2: SGHDT, YYEEEE. Germline trimming cut 5 bases from V and 8 bases from J; bases unmatched to any gene: 7. The CDR3 coding sequence is TGTGCCAGCAGACGCCAGGGGGAGCATTCACCCCTCCACTTT. Translating it yields CASRRQGEHSPLHF. The complete variable domain, with remaining parts taken from reference TRBV5-6 and TRBJ1-6, reads DAGVTQSPTHLIKTRGQQVTLRCSPKSGHDTVSWYQQALGQGPQFIFQYYEEEERQRGNFPDRFSGHQFPNYSSELNVNALLLGDSALYLCASRRQGEHSPLHFGNGTRLTVT.

The chain joins TRBV6-5 to TRBJ1-2; maybe TRBD1 (5 bases). This CDR3 is 15 amino acids long. V was shortened by 0 bases and J by 4 bases, with 12 bases between the two germline ends. Germline CDR1 and CDR2: MNHEY and SVGAGI. Written as DNA, the CDR3 is TGTGCCAGCAGTTACTCGTCAGGGTTGGGCTATGGCTACACCTTC. Translated: CASSYSSGLGYGYTF.

The chain couples TRBV10-3 to TRBJ1-1; a possible D gene is TRBD1 (5 bases). The V and J ends lost 4 bases and 5 bases respectively, with 14 bases between them. The CDR3 has 14 residues. Germline V gene sequence: CDR1 ENHRY, CDR2 SYGVKD. CDR3 sequence: CAISVGGEGTEAFF. Here the CDR3 DNA reads TGTGCCATCAGTGTTGGGGGGGAGGGGACTGAAGCTTTCTTT.

This clone was observed once. Other DNA sequences within the sample encode an identical CDR3. The chain links TRBV2 to TRBJ2-5, with 8 bases identical to TRBD2. This CDR3 is 14 amino acids long. The ends lost 1 base at V and 4 bases at J; junction bases unmatched: 2. In germline, CDR1 is SNHLY, CDR2 FYNNEI. This CDR3 reads CASSEVSGGETQYF. DNA of the CDR3: TGTGCCAGCAGTGAAGTCAGCGGGGGAGAGACCCAGTACTTC. The entire variable domain, with the rest obtained from reference TRBV2 and TRBJ2-5, is as follows: EPEVTQTPSHQVTQMGQEVILRCVPISNHLYFYWYRQILGQKVEFLVSFYNNEISEKSEIFDDQFSVERPDGSNFTLKIRSTKLEDSAMYFCASSEVSGGETQYFGPGTRLLVL.

The V call is TRBV5-4, the J call TRBJ1-5, with TRBD1 matching over 8 bases. After removal of 2 bases from V and 6 bases from J, the junction contained 7 bases not matched to a gene. The germline V gene encodes CDR1 SGHNT and CDR2 YYREEE (reference sequence). CDR3 size: 15 residues. The CDR3 DNA is TGTGCCAGCAGCTTTGACAGGGGAAAGGTTCAGCCCCAGCATTTT. Translating it yields CASSFDRGKVQPQHF.

The chain joins TRBV18 to TRBJ1-3, with D possibly TRBD1 on 6 matching bases. Trimming took off 6 bases at V and 0 bases at J, with 9 bases between the two ends. The germline V gene encodes CDR1 KGHSH and CDR2 LQKENI. The length of the CDR3 is 14 residues. This CDR3 reads CASSLDSSGNTIYF. The DNA of the CDR3 is TGTGCCAGCTCGCTGGACAGCTCTGGAAACACCATATATTTT.

The rearrangement uses TRBV9 and TRBJ1-2, with a possible D match to TRBD1 (5 bases). Trimming left V 0 bases short and J 4 bases short, with 13 bases between. This CDR3 has 15 amino acids. CDR1 SGDLS and CDR2 YYNGEE come from the germline V gene. The CDR3: CASSVDPGKGYGYTF. The CDR3 nucleotides are TGTGCCAGCAGCGTAGATCCAGGGAAGGGCTATGGCTACACCTTC. The full variable domain, its missing parts supplied by reference TRBV9 and TRBJ1-2, is DSGVTQTPKHLITATGQRVTLRCSPRSGDLSVYWYQQSLDQGLQFLIQYYNGEERAKGNILERFSAQQFPDLHSELNLSSLELGDSALYFCASSVDPGKGYGYTFGSGTRLTVV.

This clone was seen once. The V call is TRBV5-1, the J call TRBJ2-5; possible D gene TRBD1, 6 bases. The V and J ends lost 4 bases and 5 bases respectively, with 18 bases between them. The CDR3 spans 15 residues. The germline CDR1 and CDR2 sequences are SGHRS and YFSETQ. CDR3 nucleotides: TGCGCCAGCAGCCCCCGCCCTGGGGGCGCGGAGACCCAGTACTTC. Amino acid sequence: CASSPRPGGAETQYF.

The rearrangement joins TRBV5-5 to TRBJ2-5; D perhaps matches TRBD1 (5 bases). Deletions cut 2 bases from V and 5 bases from J, with 16 bases between. CDR3 size: 15 residues. Germline loops: CDR1 SGHKS, CDR2 YYEKEE (reference sequence). The CDR3 sequence is CASSFRGQSGETQYF. The CDR3 DNA reads as TGTGCCAGCAGCTTTAGGGGCCAATCCGGGGAGACCCAGTACTTC.

The chain recombines TRBV27 with TRBJ2-1; 8 bases fit TRBD2. CDR1 and CDR2 (germline): MNHEY, SMNVEV (reference sequence). The CDR3 runs 15 residues. The V gene end was trimmed by 6 bases and the J gene end by 4 bases; junction bases not matched to a gene: 8. The CDR3 protein is CASRNPSGLYNEQFF. CDR3 DNA: TGTGCCAGCAGAAACCCTAGCGGGCTATACAATGAGCAGTTCTTC.

J is TRBJ1-2 and V is TRBV19; possible D gene TRBD1, 5 bases. The CDR3 has 14 residues. V was cut by 1 base and J by 2 bases, with 8 bases left in between. The V gene's germline CDR1 is LNHDA and CDR2 SQIVND (reference sequence). CDR3 in amino acids: CASSIGRQNYGYTF. DNA for the CDR3: TGTGCCAGTAGTATAGGTCGACAGAACTATGGCTACACCTTC.

This clone was found once. The rearrangement uses TRBV28 and TRBJ1-5; a possible D gene is TRBD1 (5 bases). This CDR3 comprises 17 residues. Germline lookup yields CDR1 MDHEN and CDR2 SYDVKM. Deletions cut 10 bases from V and 1 base from J, with 23 bases between. The CDR3 is CATRLGARHVSNQPQHF. Written as DNA, the CDR3 is TGTGCCACCCGACTAGGGGCGAGGCATGTGAGCAATCAGCCCCAGCATTTT.

This clone occurred once. This sequence joins TRBV6-5 and TRBJ2-5; tentative D call: TRBD2 (5 bases). The CDR3 runs to 13 residues. Germline V gene lookup returns CDR1 MNHEY and CDR2 SVGAGI. Between the trimmed V and J ends, which lost 0 bases and 5 bases, there was a span of 7 bases. The CDR3 reads CASSYSWRETQYF. CDR3 DNA: TGTGCCAGCAGTTACTCTTGGAGGGAGACCCAGTACTTC.

This sequence joins TRBV6-2 or TRBV6-3 and TRBJ1-1, with 8 bases fitting TRBD1. Trimming at V came to 5 bases and at J to 6 bases, leaving 11 bases not matched to a gene. The germline V gene encodes CDR1 MNHEY and CDR2 SVGEGT. This CDR3 spans 15 amino acids. The chain's CDR3 is CASSTAGTGSPEAFF. CDR3 DNA: TGTGCCAGCAGTACTGCCGGGACAGGATCCCCTGAAGCTTTCTTT.

The genes are TRBV6-4 and TRBJ2-3; 9 bases align to TRBD2. V gave up 6 bases and J gave up 2 bases; unmatched junction bases: 3. The germline V gene encodes CDR1 MRHNA and CDR2 SNTAGT. The CDR3 has 14 amino acids. CDR3 protein: CASSPSGTTDTQYF. The CDR3 region has the DNA TGTGCCAGCAGCCCTAGCGGGACCACAGATACGCAGTATTTT.